This T cell receptor beta chain comes out of a study of T cells after posttransplantation cyclophosphamide. Study-wide results and limits: Donor CD8+ memory clones often dominated recipient blood repertoires at later times. Skin or GI-infiltrating T cells shared few TRB sequences with blood. Recipient CMV seropositivity and CMV reactivation strongly tracked TRB clonality.

As regards this clone: No antigen is known for it.

This CDR3 contains 13 residues. V lost 0 bases to trimming and J lost 6 bases; unmatched junction nucleotides: 2. Germline CDR1 and CDR2: MNHEY and SVGAGI. A marrow graft followed busulfan-fludarabine conditioning, with cyclophosphamide on days +3 and +4. Profiled with immunoSEQ multiplex PCR; TCRdb holds only in-frame clones, not every one. The data contain tens of thousands of clones, 90% of them singletons. This TCR derives from a male patient between 55 and 70 years old who received an allogeneic stem cell transplant from a related donor and was CMV-positive. Some T cells may be supplied by the graft donor. The V call is TRBV6-5, the J call TRBJ2-7, with 7 positions matching TRBD1. The sample in question was PBMCs, obtained 60 to 65 days after allogeneic stem cell transplant with posttransplant cyclophosphamide. The CDR3 protein is CASSYSTGTEQYV. For the CDR3, the DNA is TGTGCCAGCAGTTACTCGACAGGGACCGAGCAGTACGTC.